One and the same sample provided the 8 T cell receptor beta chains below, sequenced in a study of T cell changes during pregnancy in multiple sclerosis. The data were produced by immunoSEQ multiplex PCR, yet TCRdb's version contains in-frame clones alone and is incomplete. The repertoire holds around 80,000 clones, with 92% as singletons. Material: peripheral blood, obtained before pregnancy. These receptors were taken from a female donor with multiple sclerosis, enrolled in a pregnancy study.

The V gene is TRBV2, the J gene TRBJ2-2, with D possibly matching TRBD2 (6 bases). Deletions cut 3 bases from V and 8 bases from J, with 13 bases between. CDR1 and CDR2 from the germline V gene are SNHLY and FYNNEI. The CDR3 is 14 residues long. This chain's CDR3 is CASSERVRGGELFF. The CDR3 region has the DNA TGTGCCAGCAGTGAGAGGGTGCGGGGAGGGGAGCTGTTTTTT.

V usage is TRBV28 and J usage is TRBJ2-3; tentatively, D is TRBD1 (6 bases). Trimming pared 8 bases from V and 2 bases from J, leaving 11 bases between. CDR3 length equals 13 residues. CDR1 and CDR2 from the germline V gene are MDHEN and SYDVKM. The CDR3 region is CASGTTTTDTQYF. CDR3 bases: TGTGCCAGCGGGACAACAACCACAGATACGCAGTATTTT.

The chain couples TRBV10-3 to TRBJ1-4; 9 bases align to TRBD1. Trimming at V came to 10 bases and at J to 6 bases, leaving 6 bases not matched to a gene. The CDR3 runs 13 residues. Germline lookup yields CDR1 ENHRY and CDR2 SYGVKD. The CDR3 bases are TGTGCCACTAGGGGACAGGGCGATGAAAAACTGTTTTTT. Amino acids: CATRGQGDEKLFF.

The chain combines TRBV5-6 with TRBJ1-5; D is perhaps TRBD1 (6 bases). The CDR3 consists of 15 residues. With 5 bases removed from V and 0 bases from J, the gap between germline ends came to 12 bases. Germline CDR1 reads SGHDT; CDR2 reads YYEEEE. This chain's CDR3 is CASSSGGLSNQPQHF. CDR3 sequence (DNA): TGTGCCAGCAGTTCCGGGGGGCTTAGCAATCAGCCCCAGCATTTT. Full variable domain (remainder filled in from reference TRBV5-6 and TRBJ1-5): DAGVTQSPTHLIKTRGQQVTLRCSPKSGHDTVSWYQQALGQGPQFIFQYYEEEERQRGNFPDRFSGHQFPNYSSELNVNALLLGDSALYLCASSSGGLSNQPQHFGDGTRLSIL.

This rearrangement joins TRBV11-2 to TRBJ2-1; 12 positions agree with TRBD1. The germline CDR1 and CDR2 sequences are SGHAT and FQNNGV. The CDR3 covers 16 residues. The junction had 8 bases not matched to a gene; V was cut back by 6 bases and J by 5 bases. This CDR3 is CASSFWGQGANNEQFF. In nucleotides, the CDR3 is TGTGCCAGCAGTTTCTGGGGACAGGGGGCAAACAATGAGCAGTTCTTC.

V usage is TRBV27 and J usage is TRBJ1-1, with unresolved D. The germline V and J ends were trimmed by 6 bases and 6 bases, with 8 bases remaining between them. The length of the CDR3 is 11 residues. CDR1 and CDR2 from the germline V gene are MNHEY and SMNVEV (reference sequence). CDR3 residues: CASREGAEAFF. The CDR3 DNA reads TGTGCCAGCAGGGAAGGAGCTGAAGCTTTCTTT.

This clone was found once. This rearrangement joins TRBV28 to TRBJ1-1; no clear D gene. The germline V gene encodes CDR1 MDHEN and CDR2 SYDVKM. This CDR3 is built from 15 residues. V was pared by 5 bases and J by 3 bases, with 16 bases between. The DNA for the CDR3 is TGTGCCAGCAGTAAAACCCGCGGGGTGCACACTGAAGCTTTCTTT. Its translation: CASSKTRGVHTEAFF.

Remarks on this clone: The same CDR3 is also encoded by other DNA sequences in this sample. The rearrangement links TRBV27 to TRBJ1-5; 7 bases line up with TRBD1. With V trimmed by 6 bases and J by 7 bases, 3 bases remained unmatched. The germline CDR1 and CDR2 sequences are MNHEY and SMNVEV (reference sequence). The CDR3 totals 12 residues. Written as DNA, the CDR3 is TGTGCCAGCAGGACAGGGTACCAGCCCCAGCATTTT. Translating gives CASRTGYQPQHF.